This TCR beta chain is drawn from a study of T cell responses to AZD1222 COVID-19 vaccine. The study, taken as a whole, reports: The donor cohort was predominantly white British with a female majority, and clonal diversity may have been underestimated. Two AZD1222 doses significantly raised spike-specific TCR breadth and depth over controls.

This clone was seen once. Its cognate antigen is unknown. The data were produced by immunoSEQ multiplex PCR, yet TCRdb's version contains in-frame clones alone and is incomplete. The sample contains over 110,000 clones, about 91% of which appear only once. The starting material was peripheral blood, obtained 28 days after the second AZD1222 dose. The receptor was isolated from an adult who received the AZD1222 COVID-19 vaccine.

CDR3 DNA: TGTGCCAGCAGCCAAGACAGGGGTCAAGGTTATAGCAATCAGCCCCAGCATTTT. This encodes CASSQDRGQGYSNQPQHF. The V call is TRBV3-1 (or the pseudogene TRBV3-2), the J call TRBJ1-5, with D possibly being TRBD1 (6 bases). V dropped 0 bases and J dropped 0 bases, with 15 bases sitting between them. CDR1 and CDR2 from the germline V gene are LGHDT and YNNKEL (reference sequence). The CDR3 is made up of 18 amino acids.